Reported below is one T cell receptor (beta chain). The entry originates in a study of T cell responses to AZD1222 COVID-19 vaccine. The protocol was immunoSEQ multiplex PCR, while the TCRdb copy is restricted to in-frame clones and leaves out a portion. The table lists about 180,000 clones, around 90% of them singletons, with roughly 2% in the top ten. Germline V gene lookup returns CDR1 KGHSH and CDR2 LQKENI. The length of the CDR3 is 17 residues. V dropped 2 bases and J dropped 4 bases, with 18 bases sitting between them. The sequence was collected from an adult who received the AZD1222 COVID-19 vaccine. The genes are TRBV18 and TRBJ2-1; D is perhaps TRBD2 (5 bases). The specimen was peripheral blood, collected 28 days after the second AZD1222 dose. CDR3 sequence (DNA): TGTGCCAGCTCACCATCGAGGGTCCAATGGGTTTACAATGAGCAGTTCTTC. The encoded protein is CASSPSRVQWVYNEQFF.